One TCR beta chain is described in this entry. The data were taken from a study of blood T cell repertoires in COVID-19. Study summary: From the United States, Italy and Spain came samples of acute and convalescent COVID-19.

Sequenced by immunoSEQ multiplex PCR; TCRdb stores in-frame clones only, minus some. The table records more than 300,000 clones, 89% of them present only once. Unmatched junction bases numbered 5, after V lost 5 bases and J lost 1 base. The germline V gene has CDR1 MDHEN and CDR2 SYDVKM. CDR3 length equals 17 residues. The sequence derives from a woman in her twenties or thirties with COVID-19, enrolled during active disease. The sequenced material came from peripheral blood. V usage is TRBV28 and J usage is TRBJ2-3, with 14 bases aligning to TRBD2. The CDR3 DNA follows: TGTGCCAGCAGTAGACTAGCGGGGGGGCCGGGCACAGATACGCAGTATTTT. This gives the protein CASSRLAGGPGTDTQYF.